The clone carrying this T cell receptor (beta chain) occurred a few times. Antigen specificity is unknown. The data were obtained in a study of T cells after yellow fever vaccination. Trimming took off 5 bases at V and 8 bases at J, with 21 bases between the two ends. This CDR3 has 15 residues. Germline V CDR1 and CDR2: SEHNR, FQNEAQ (reference sequence). Each CDR3 protein gets one entry after TCRdb re-called the 5' RACE reads with MiXCR. The repertoire consists of approximately 580,000 distinct CDR3 sequences, with about 15% occurring once and the leading ten covering roughly 17%. Whole-study findings and limits: Booster sampling recovered most clones from primary vaccination (96% CD4, approximately 90% CD8).

The gene calls are TRBV7-9 and TRBJ1-2, with D possibly matching TRBD1 (6 bases). This material consisted of PBMCs, taken roughly 5 days after the first yellow fever vaccination. This TCR derives from a man aged 18 to 30 who received the YFV17D yellow fever vaccine. CDR3 nucleotides: TGTGCCAGCAGCCTAAGGTTCGGGACACTTTACGGCTACACCTTC. Its translation: CASSLRFGTLYGYTF.